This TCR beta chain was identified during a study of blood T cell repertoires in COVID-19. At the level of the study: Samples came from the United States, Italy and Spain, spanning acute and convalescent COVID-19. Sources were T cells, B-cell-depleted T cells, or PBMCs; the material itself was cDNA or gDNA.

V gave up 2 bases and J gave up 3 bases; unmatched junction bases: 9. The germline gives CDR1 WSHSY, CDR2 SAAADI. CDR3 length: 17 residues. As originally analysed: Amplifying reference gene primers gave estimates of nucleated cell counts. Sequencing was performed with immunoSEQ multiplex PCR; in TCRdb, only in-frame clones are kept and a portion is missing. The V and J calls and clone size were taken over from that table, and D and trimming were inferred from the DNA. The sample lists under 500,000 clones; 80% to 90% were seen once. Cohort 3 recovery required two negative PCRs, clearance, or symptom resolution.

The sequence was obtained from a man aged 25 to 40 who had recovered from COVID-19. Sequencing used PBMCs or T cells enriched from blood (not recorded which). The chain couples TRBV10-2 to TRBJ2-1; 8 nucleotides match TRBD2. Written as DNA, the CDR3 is TGCGCCAGCAGTGAGGTGAGCGGGAGCTTCCTCTACAATGAGCAGTTCTTC. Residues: CASSEVSGSFLYNEQFF.